Included here is one TCR beta chain sequence, with context. Germline V gene sequence: CDR1 MNHEY, CDR2 SVGAGI. Losses at the gene ends were 7 bases for V and 9 bases for J; bases not matched to a gene: 12. The CDR3 contains 14 residues. The source of the sample is a study of blood T cell repertoires in COVID-19. Across the whole study: Sites in the United States, Italy and Spain provided acute and convalescent COVID-19 samples. PBMCs, B-cell-depleted T cells, or T cells were the source of the cDNA or gDNA that made up the material.

The Seattle patients, enrolled during active infection, were followed longitudinally. Only in-frame clones appear in the TCRdb table, and some are missing; sequencing was by immunoSEQ multiplex PCR. This sample has approximately 530,000 clones, with roughly 89% found just once. The origin of this receptor is a woman between 45 and 60 years old with COVID-19, enrolled during active disease. Sequencing was carried out using peripheral blood. The gene calls are TRBV6-5 and TRBJ2-3, with 8 bases that match TRBD1. CDR3: CASTPGQAHPTQYF. The CDR3 region has the DNA TGTGCCAGCACCCCGGGACAGGCCCATCCCACGCAGTATTTT.